Detailed here is one T cell receptor (beta chain). Germline CDR1 and CDR2: MNHEY and SMNVEV (reference sequence). V dropped 5 bases and J dropped 2; count of bases not matched to a gene: 4. The CDR3 sequence is 14 residues long. As every portion of the isolated RNA was reverse transcribed, the sequencing read expressed TCRB transcripts. TCRdb keeps only in-frame clones here, not all; method: immunoSEQ multiplex PCR. Here the sample spans 300,000 to 350,000 clones, around 7.6% being singletons. This sample was included in a study of beta chain features in type 1 diabetes. The gene calls are TRBV27 and TRBJ2-7; TRBD2 agrees at 9 bases. The sequence came from a woman aged 18-29 years in good health. Sequenced material: central memory CD4+ T cells from blood. The CDR3 spells CASSPSSGTYEQYF. The DNA for the CDR3 is TGTGCCAGCAGTCCCTCTAGCGGGACCTACGAGCAGTACTTC.